Listed below are T cell receptor beta chains from one sample, sequenced in a study of blood T cells in healthy people across ages. TCRdb redid the calling of the 5' RACE reads with MiXCR, one entry per CDR3 protein. This sample yields over a million distinct CDR3 sequences, of which approximately 26% are seen a single time; less than 0.85% belongs to the top ten. The data also belong to a second study, concerning T cells of mothers and their children.

Sequencing was done on a sample of blood. These receptors were collected from a girl aged 2-10 years in good health. Both conserved end residues are part of each CDR3. A D gene is named only where the DNA matches it firmly. Rows give clone size only sometimes, using once, few, many, or a class for an expanded clone.

j_gene: TRBJ2-1
abundance: NA
d_gene: NA
v_gene: TRBV7-3
CDR3nt: TGTGCCAGCAGCTTAAACCTAGCAGGGTGGTATGAGCAGTTCTTC
CDR3aa: CASSLNLAGWYEQFF

j_gene: TRBJ2-7
abundance: few
d_gene: TRBD2
v_gene: TRBV7-9
CDR3nt: TGTGCCAGCAGCTCCTGGTCTAGCGGGAGTGACGAGCAGTACTTC
CDR3aa: CASSSWSSGSDEQYF

j_gene: TRBJ1-2
abundance: few
d_gene: TRBD1
v_gene: TRBV7-9
CDR3nt: TGTGCCAGCAGCTCACTCAGGGCACAGGGGTATAGCTGGGACGGCTACACCTTC
CDR3aa: CASSSLRAQGYSWDGYTF

j_gene: TRBJ2-7
abundance: few
d_gene: NA
v_gene: TRBV20-1
CDR3nt: TGCAGTGCTAGAGTGGGGAGGACAGGGATAGCAGCGGGAGGTGTTAGTGGCTACGAGCAGTACTTC
CDR3aa: CSARVGRTGIAAGGVSGYEQYF

j_gene: TRBJ2-1
abundance: few
d_gene: NA
v_gene: TRBV5-6
CDR3nt: TGTGCCAGCAGCACCGTGGAGGGCCTAGGAAATGAGCAGTTCTTC
CDR3aa: CASSTVEGLGNEQFF

j_gene: TRBJ2-7
abundance: few
d_gene: NA
v_gene: TRBV29-1
CDR3nt: TGCAGCGCAGTAACGGGATGGGGATACTACGAGCAGTACTTC
CDR3aa: CSAVTGWGYYEQYF

j_gene: TRBJ2-7
abundance: NA
d_gene: NA
v_gene: TRBV4-2
CDR3nt: TGTGCCAGCAGCCAAGATTCGCCTTACGAGCAGTACTTC
CDR3aa: CASSQDSPYEQYF

j_gene: TRBJ1-1
abundance: NA
d_gene: NA
v_gene: TRBV7-2
CDR3nt: TGTGCCAGCAGGACGGGAGGGGTCCAGGAAGGAGCTTTCTTT
CDR3aa: CASRTGGVQEGAFF

j_gene: TRBJ2-3
abundance: NA
d_gene: NA
v_gene: TRBV9
CDR3nt: TGTGCCAGCAACCTCGGGAGCGGGAGCACAGATACGCAGTATTTT
CDR3aa: CASNLGSGSTDTQYF

j_gene: TRBJ2-2
abundance: few
d_gene: NA
v_gene: TRBV12-3/TRBV12-4
CDR3nt: TGTGCCAGCATCCCCCGACTAAACACCGGGGAGCTGTTTTTT
CDR3aa: CASIPRLNTGELFF

j_gene: TRBJ2-3
abundance: NA
d_gene: TRBD2
v_gene: TRBV28
CDR3nt: TGTGCCAGCAGTTCTCGAGCGGGAGTCTCAGATACGCAGTATTTT
CDR3aa: CASSSRAGVSDTQYF

j_gene: TRBJ2-7
abundance: few
d_gene: NA
v_gene: TRBV6-2/TRBV6-3
CDR3nt: TGTGCCAGCAGCTTTAGAAGTGGTTACGGGCAGTACTTC
CDR3aa: CASSFRSGYGQYF

j_gene: TRBJ1-2
abundance: NA
d_gene: NA
v_gene: TRBV19
CDR3nt: TGTGCCAGTACCCTGACAGAGAACTATGGCTACACCTTC
CDR3aa: CASTLTENYGYTF

j_gene: TRBJ2-6
abundance: NA
d_gene: TRBD1
v_gene: TRBV28
CDR3nt: TGTGCCAGCAGTTTAAGACAGGGGGGGCCTGGGGCCAACGTCCTGACTTTC
CDR3aa: CASSLRQGGPGANVLTF

j_gene: TRBJ2-1
abundance: NA
d_gene: TRBD1
v_gene: TRBV10-3
CDR3nt: TGTGCCATCAGCGCTACAGGGGGTGAGCAGTTCTTC
CDR3aa: CAISATGGEQFF

j_gene: TRBJ2-3
abundance: few
d_gene: NA
v_gene: TRBV24-1
CDR3nt: TGTGCCACCAGTGACACAGTTCAGGATACGCAGTATTTT
CDR3aa: CATSDTVQDTQYF

j_gene: TRBJ1-2
abundance: few
d_gene: NA
v_gene: TRBV20-1
CDR3nt: TGCAGTGCTCGGGGGGCCCCAATCCCCTATGGCTACACCTTC
CDR3aa: CSARGAPIPYGYTF

j_gene: TRBJ1-4
abundance: NA
d_gene: NA
v_gene: TRBV27
CDR3nt: TGTGCCAGCAGTGCCCTGCTAACAACTAATGAAAAACTGTTTTTT
CDR3aa: CASSALLTTNEKLFF

j_gene: TRBJ2-1
abundance: once
d_gene: TRBD1
v_gene: TRBV18
CDR3nt: TGTGCCAGCTCACCACAAAAGACCGGGACAGTCTACAATGAGCAGTTCTTC
CDR3aa: CASSPQKTGTVYNEQFF

j_gene: TRBJ2-1
abundance: NA
d_gene: NA
v_gene: TRBV20-1
CDR3nt: TGCAGTGCTAGTGAACTCTTCAATGAGCAGTTCTTC
CDR3aa: CSASELFNEQFF

j_gene: TRBJ1-1
abundance: NA
d_gene: NA
v_gene: TRBV4-1
CDR3nt: TGCGCCAGCAGCCAAAGTAGGACTGAAGCTTTCTTT
CDR3aa: CASSQSRTEAFF

j_gene: TRBJ2-1
abundance: NA
d_gene: NA
v_gene: TRBV3-1
CDR3nt: TGTGCCAGCAGCCAAGACCTAGCAGGGAACAATGAGCAGTTCTTC
CDR3aa: CASSQDLAGNNEQFF

j_gene: TRBJ2-3
abundance: NA
d_gene: TRBD2
v_gene: TRBV3-1
CDR3nt: TGTGCCAGCAGCCAAGTTCGGGAGGGCACAGATACGCAGTATTTT
CDR3aa: CASSQVREGTDTQYF

j_gene: TRBJ1-1
abundance: NA
d_gene: NA
v_gene: TRBV4-1
CDR3nt: TGCGCCAGCAGCCAAGATGTAAACCCGAACACTGAAGCCTTCTTT
CDR3aa: CASSQDVNPNTEAFF

j_gene: TRBJ2-3
abundance: NA
d_gene: NA
v_gene: TRBV6-4
CDR3nt: TGTGCCAGCAGTGACGGCGGGTTCACAGATACGCAGTATTTT
CDR3aa: CASSDGGFTDTQYF

j_gene: TRBJ2-7
abundance: NA
d_gene: NA
v_gene: TRBV6-5
CDR3nt: TGTGCCAGCAGTTACTCCCTGAGGGACTCAATGGCCGAGCAGTACTTC
CDR3aa: CASSYSLRDSMAEQYF

j_gene: TRBJ2-1
abundance: few
d_gene: NA
v_gene: TRBV20-1
CDR3nt: TGCAGTGCTAGGCCCGACAACAATGAGCAGTTCTTC
CDR3aa: CSARPDNNEQFF

j_gene: TRBJ1-2
abundance: few
d_gene: NA
v_gene: TRBV29-1
CDR3nt: TGCAGCGTGGCCGGGGCCTATGGCTACACCTTC
CDR3aa: CSVAGAYGYTF

j_gene: TRBJ2-5
abundance: NA
d_gene: TRBD1
v_gene: TRBV4-1
CDR3nt: TGCGCCAGCAGCCCCGGGACAGGGCAGTGGGGAGAGACCCAGTACTTC
CDR3aa: CASSPGTGQWGETQYF

j_gene: TRBJ2-3
abundance: NA
d_gene: TRBD2
v_gene: TRBV4-3
CDR3nt: TGCGCCAGCAGCCAAGGTGCGACTAGCGGGAACACAGATACGCAGTATTTT
CDR3aa: CASSQGATSGNTDTQYF

j_gene: TRBJ2-1
abundance: NA
d_gene: TRBD2
v_gene: TRBV5-5
CDR3nt: TGTGCCAGCAGTACACCCGGGGCGGGAGTATGGGATGAGCAGTTCTTC
CDR3aa: CASSTPGAGVWDEQFF

j_gene: TRBJ1-2
abundance: few
d_gene: NA
v_gene: TRBV7-2
CDR3nt: TGTGCCAGCAGCTCTTTTTTAGGTTACACCTTC
CDR3aa: CASSSFLGYTF

j_gene: TRBJ2-7
abundance: NA
d_gene: NA
v_gene: TRBV29-1
CDR3nt: TGCAGCGTTGGGGCATACGAGCAGTACTTC
CDR3aa: CSVGAYEQYF

j_gene: TRBJ2-3
abundance: NA
d_gene: NA
v_gene: TRBV24-1
CDR3nt: TGTGCCACCAGTGAGAGGGGGCGGGGGACAGATACGCAGTATTTT
CDR3aa: CATSERGRGTDTQYF

j_gene: TRBJ1-5
abundance: NA
d_gene: NA
v_gene: TRBV4-2
CDR3nt: TGTGCCAGCAGCCAAGATCCCCTTTATACAGTAAGCAATCAGCCCCAGCATTTT
CDR3aa: CASSQDPLYTVSNQPQHF

j_gene: TRBJ2-5
abundance: few
d_gene: TRBD2
v_gene: TRBV3-1
CDR3nt: TGTGCCAGCAGCCAAGAAAGTCGCCGAGCGGGGGCGGGAGAGCAGTACTTC
CDR3aa: CASSQESRRAGAGEQYF

j_gene: TRBJ1-2
abundance: few
d_gene: NA
v_gene: TRBV29-1
CDR3nt: TGCAGCGTTGAAGTGGCAGGTAGCTATGGCTACACCTTC
CDR3aa: CSVEVAGSYGYTF

j_gene: TRBJ1-2
abundance: once
d_gene: NA
v_gene: TRBV27
CDR3nt: TGTGCCAGCAGTGCCCCGGAGAGTGGCTACACCTTC
CDR3aa: CASSAPESGYTF

j_gene: TRBJ1-2
abundance: few
d_gene: TRBD1
v_gene: TRBV13
CDR3nt: TGTGCCAGCAGCTGGGGGACAGGAGATGGCTACACCTTC
CDR3aa: CASSWGTGDGYTF

j_gene: TRBJ1-6
abundance: NA
d_gene: NA
v_gene: TRBV7-2
CDR3nt: TGTGCCAGCAGCTTAGCTTGGGGAGCCGGGGATTCACCCCTCCACTTT
CDR3aa: CASSLAWGAGDSPLHF

j_gene: TRBJ1-2
abundance: few
d_gene: NA
v_gene: TRBV9
CDR3nt: TGTGCCAGCAGCGTAGGGGGGGGCGAACGTGGCTACACCTTC
CDR3aa: CASSVGGGERGYTF

j_gene: TRBJ2-1
abundance: few
d_gene: TRBD2
v_gene: TRBV29-1
CDR3nt: TGCAGCGTGATTACTAGCGGGGGGTTTAATGAGCAGTTCTTC
CDR3aa: CSVITSGGFNEQFF

j_gene: TRBJ2-7
abundance: NA
d_gene: NA
v_gene: TRBV4-2
CDR3nt: TGTGCCAGCAGCCAAGATCCGGGGGCGAGGTACGAGCAGTACTTC
CDR3aa: CASSQDPGARYEQYF

j_gene: TRBJ1-4
abundance: NA
d_gene: NA
v_gene: TRBV3-1
CDR3nt: TGTGCCAGCAGCCGAAGGACAGCCGAAAAACTGTTTTTT
CDR3aa: CASSRRTAEKLFF

j_gene: TRBJ2-4
abundance: few
d_gene: TRBD1
v_gene: TRBV4-1
CDR3nt: TGCGCCAGCAGCGTACAGGGGTCTGCTCGTGAGAACATTCAGTACTTC
CDR3aa: CASSVQGSARENIQYF

j_gene: TRBJ2-1
abundance: few
d_gene: TRBD2
v_gene: TRBV7-3
CDR3nt: TGTGCCAGCCCTACTAGCGGGAGGGTTTTTGAGCAGTTCTTC
CDR3aa: CASPTSGRVFEQFF

j_gene: TRBJ2-5
abundance: NA
d_gene: NA
v_gene: TRBV11-2
CDR3nt: TGTGCCAGCAGCTCAGGACGAATTGGAAAGACCCAGTACTTC
CDR3aa: CASSSGRIGKTQYF

j_gene: TRBJ2-5
abundance: few
d_gene: NA
v_gene: TRBV24-1
CDR3nt: TGTGCCACTTCAAGCGGCGGGGAGAGGTTTCAAGAGACCCAGTACTTC
CDR3aa: CATSSGGERFQETQYF

j_gene: TRBJ2-3
abundance: few
d_gene: NA
v_gene: TRBV29-1
CDR3nt: TGCAGCGCTGCGGACTTATTCACAGATACGCAGTATTTT
CDR3aa: CSAADLFTDTQYF

j_gene: TRBJ1-4
abundance: few
d_gene: NA
v_gene: TRBV20-1
CDR3nt: TGCAGTGCTGGCTGGGGGGGGGGAAAACTGTTTTTT
CDR3aa: CSAGWGGGKLFF

j_gene: TRBJ2-7
abundance: few
d_gene: NA
v_gene: TRBV3-1
CDR3nt: TGTGCCAGCAGCCAAGACAGGGTCGTATACGAGCAGTACTTC
CDR3aa: CASSQDRVVYEQYF

j_gene: TRBJ2-5
abundance: few
d_gene: NA
v_gene: TRBV3-1
CDR3nt: TGTGCCAGCAGCCAAAGGCGCTACCAAGAGACCCAGTACTTC
CDR3aa: CASSQRRYQETQYF

j_gene: TRBJ2-1
abundance: few
d_gene: NA
v_gene: TRBV4-3
CDR3nt: TGCGCCAGCAGCCAACAGGGGAACCCCTACAATGAGCAGTTCTTC
CDR3aa: CASSQQGNPYNEQFF